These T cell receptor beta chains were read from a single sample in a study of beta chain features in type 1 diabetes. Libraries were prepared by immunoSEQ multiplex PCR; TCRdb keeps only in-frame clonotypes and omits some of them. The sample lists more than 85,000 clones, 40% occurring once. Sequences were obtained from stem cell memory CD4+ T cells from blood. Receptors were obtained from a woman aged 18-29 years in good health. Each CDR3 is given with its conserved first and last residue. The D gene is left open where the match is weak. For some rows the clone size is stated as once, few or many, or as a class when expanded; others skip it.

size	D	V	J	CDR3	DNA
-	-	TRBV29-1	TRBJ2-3	CSVEHIAPGTDTQYF	TGCAGCGTTGAACATATTGCGCCGGGCACAGATACGCAGTATTTT
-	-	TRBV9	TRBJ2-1	CASSVIGASRERHNEQFF	TGTGCCAGCAGCGTCATTGGAGCCTCCCGGGAGAGACACAATGAGCAGTTCTTC
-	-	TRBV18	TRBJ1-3	CASSPPIGLSSGNTIYF	TGTGCCAGCTCACCACCCATTGGACTCAGCTCTGGAAACACCATATATTTT
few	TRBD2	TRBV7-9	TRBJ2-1	CASSSPSSGRGSSYNEQFF	TGTGCCAGCAGCTCCCCATCTAGCGGGAGGGGTAGCTCCTACAATGAGCAGTTCTTC
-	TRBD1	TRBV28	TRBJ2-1	CASSLWQGAGHEQFF	TGTGCCAGCAGTTTATGGCAGGGGGCTGGGCATGAGCAGTTCTTC
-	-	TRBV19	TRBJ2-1	CASSLRGASALGNNEQFF	TGTGCCAGTAGTCTGCGGGGTGCTAGCGCATTGGGGAACAATGAGCAGTTCTTC
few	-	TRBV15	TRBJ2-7	CATSRDPRHEQYF	TGTGCCACCAGCAGAGATCCGCGGCACGAGCAGTACTTC
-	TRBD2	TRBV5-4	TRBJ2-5	CASSLARWGGQETQYF	TGTGCCAGCAGCTTGGCTAGGTGGGGGGGGCAAGAGACCCAGTACTTC
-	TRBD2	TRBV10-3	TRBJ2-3	CAISDSKTSGSTDTQYF	TGTGCCATCAGTGACTCTAAGACTAGCGGGAGCACAGATACGCAGTATTTT
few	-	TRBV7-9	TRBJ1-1	CASSFSLGQAFF	TGTGCCAGCAGCTTTTCCCTGGGGCAAGCTTTCTTT
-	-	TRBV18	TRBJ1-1	CASSKLPGARNTEAFF	TGTGCCAGCTCCAAGCTGCCAGGGGCGCGTAACACTGAAGCTTTCTTT
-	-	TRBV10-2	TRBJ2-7	CASSSGGSYEQYF	TGCGCCAGCAGTAGTGGGGGGTCCTACGAGCAGTACTTC
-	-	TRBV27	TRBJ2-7	CASSSPTIYEQYF	TGTGCCAGCAGTTCCCCGACTATCTACGAGCAGTACTTC
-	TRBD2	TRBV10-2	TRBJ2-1	CASRDLAGLRDRSYNEQFF	TGCGCCAGCAGGGATTTAGCGGGCCTAAGAGACCGCTCCTACAATGAGCAGTTCTTC
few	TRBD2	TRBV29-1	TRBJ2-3	CSVVLAGTDTQYF	TGCAGCGTTGTCCTAGCGGGAACAGATACGCAGTATTTT
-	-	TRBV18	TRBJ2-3	CASSWGADTQYF	TGTGCCAGCTCCTGGGGGGCAGATACGCAGTATTTT
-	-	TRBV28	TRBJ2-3	CASSFLTGSTDTQYF	TGTGCCAGCAGTTTCCTGACAGGAAGCACAGATACGCAGTATTTT
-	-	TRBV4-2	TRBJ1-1	CASSFQAGIGYTEAFF	TGTGCCAGCAGCTTCCAAGCAGGGATTGGGTACACTGAAGCTTTCTTT
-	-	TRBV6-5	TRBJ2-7	CASSQVSNYEQYF	TGTGCCAGCAGCCAGGTGAGCAACTACGAGCAGTACTTC
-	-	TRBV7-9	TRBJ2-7	CASSLAGREQYF	TGTGCCAGCAGCTTAGCTGGCCGCGAGCAGTACTTC
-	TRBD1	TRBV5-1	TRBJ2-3	CASSLGGTGSDTQYF	TGCGCCAGCAGCTTGGGCGGGACAGGGTCAGATACGCAGTATTTT
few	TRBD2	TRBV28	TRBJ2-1	CASSPIRASGNYNEQFF	TGTGCCAGCAGTCCCATACGGGCTAGCGGGAATTACAATGAGCAGTTCTTC
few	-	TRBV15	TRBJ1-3	CATSRVSPSSGNTIYF	TGTGCCACCAGCAGAGTTTCCCCGAGCTCTGGAAACACCATATATTTT
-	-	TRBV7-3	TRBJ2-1	CASTRGGVSSYNEQFF	TGTGCCAGCACCAGAGGGGGGGTGAGCTCCTACAATGAGCAGTTCTTC
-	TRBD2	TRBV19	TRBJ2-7	CASSRGTSGAFYEQYF	TGTGCCAGTAGTAGAGGGACTAGCGGGGCATTCTACGAGCAGTACTTC
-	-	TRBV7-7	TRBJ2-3	CASSGVPPIRDTQYF	TGTGCTAGCAGCGGAGTACCCCCGATTAGGGATACGCAGTATTTT
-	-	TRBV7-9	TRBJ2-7	CASSLTRDIVYEQYF	TGTGCCAGCAGCCTCACCCGGGACATCGTATACGAGCAGTACTTC
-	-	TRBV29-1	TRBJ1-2	CSLRGFGDGYTF	TGCAGCCTCAGGGGCTTTGGAGATGGCTACACCTTC
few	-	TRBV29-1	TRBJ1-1	CSVALAAGNTEAFF	TGCAGCGTTGCTCTCGCCGCGGGGAACACTGAAGCTTTCTTT
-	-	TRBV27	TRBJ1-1	CASSSIRTGQNTEAFF	TGTGCCAGCAGTTCGATACGCACGGGACAGAACACTGAAGCTTTCTTT
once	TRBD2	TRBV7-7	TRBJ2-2	CASSFTSGRRTGELFF	TGTGCTAGCAGCTTTACTAGCGGGAGGCGGACCGGGGAGCTGTTTTTT
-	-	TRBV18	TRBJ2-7	CASSFQSYEQYF	TGTGCCAGCTCTTTCCAATCCTACGAGCAGTACTTC
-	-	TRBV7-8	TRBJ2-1	CASSLGGLFNEQFF	TGTGCCAGCAGCTTAGGGGGACTGTTCAATGAGCAGTTCTTC
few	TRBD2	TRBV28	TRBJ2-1	CASSRAGSSYNEQFF	TGTGCCAGCAGTAGAGCGGGGTCGTCCTACAATGAGCAGTTCTTC
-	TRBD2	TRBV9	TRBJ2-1	CASSVGTRGVEQFF	TGTGCCAGCAGCGTCGGGACTAGGGGGGTTGAGCAGTTCTTC
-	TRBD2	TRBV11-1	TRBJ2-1	CASSLELAGNYNEQFF	TGTGCCAGCAGCTTAGAACTAGCGGGAAATTACAATGAGCAGTTCTTC
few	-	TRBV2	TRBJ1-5	CASSVQGWEPQHF	TGTGCCAGCAGCGTACAGGGCTGGGAGCCCCAGCATTTT
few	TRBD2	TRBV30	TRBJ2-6	CAWSRGTSGSSGANVLTF	TGTGCCTGGAGTCGCGGGACTAGCGGGAGCTCTGGGGCCAACGTCCTGACTTTC
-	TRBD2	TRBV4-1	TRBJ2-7	CASSQGPGLASYEQYF	TGCGCCAGCAGCCAAGGCCCAGGACTAGCATCCTACGAGCAGTACTTC
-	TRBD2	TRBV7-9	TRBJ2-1	CASSQERLAEQFF	TGTGCCAGCAGCCAAGAACGACTAGCGGAGCAGTTCTTC
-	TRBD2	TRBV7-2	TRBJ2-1	CASSLSGYTYNEQFF	TGTGCCAGCAGCCTTAGCGGGTACACCTACAATGAGCAGTTCTTC
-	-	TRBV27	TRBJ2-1	CASMGVRGYNEQFF	TGTGCCAGCATGGGGGTGAGGGGGTACAATGAGCAGTTCTTC
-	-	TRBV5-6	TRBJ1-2	CASSLLSRQGGYTF	TGTGCCAGCAGCTTGCTCTCTCGGCAGGGTGGCTACACCTTC
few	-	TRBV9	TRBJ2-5	CASSVYPLRQETQYF	TGTGCCAGCAGCGTATATCCCCTCCGGCAAGAGACCCAGTACTTC
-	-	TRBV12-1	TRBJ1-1	CASSSDPHLPGGTEAFF	TGTGCCAGCAGCTCGGACCCGCACCTGCCAGGGGGCACTGAAGCTTTCTTT
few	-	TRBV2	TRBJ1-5	CASSMHRHQPQHF	TGTGCCAGCAGTATGCACAGACATCAGCCCCAGCATTTT